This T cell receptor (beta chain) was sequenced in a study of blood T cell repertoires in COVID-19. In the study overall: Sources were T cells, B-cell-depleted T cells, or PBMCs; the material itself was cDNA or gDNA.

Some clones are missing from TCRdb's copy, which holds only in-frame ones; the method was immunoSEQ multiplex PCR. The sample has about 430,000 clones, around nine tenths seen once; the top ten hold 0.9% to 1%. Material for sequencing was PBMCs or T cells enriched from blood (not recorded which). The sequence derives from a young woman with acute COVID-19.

This chain's CDR3 is CASSVAGGGHSYEQYF. CDR3 coding DNA: TGTGCCAGCAGCGTAGCTGGCGGGGGGCACTCCTACGAGCAGTACTTC. The chain uses TRBV9 and TRBJ2-7; 8 bases fit TRBD2. This CDR3 has 16 amino acids. CDR1 is SGDLS and CDR2 is YYNGEE in the germline V gene. The trim removed 0 bases at V and 0 bases at J, leaving 5 bases unmatched.